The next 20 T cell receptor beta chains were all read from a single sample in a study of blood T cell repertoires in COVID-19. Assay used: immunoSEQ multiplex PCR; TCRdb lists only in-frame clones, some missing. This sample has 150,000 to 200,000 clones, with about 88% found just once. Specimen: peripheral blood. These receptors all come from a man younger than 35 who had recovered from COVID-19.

This CDR3 is CASPTEAFF. The DNA for the CDR3 is TGTGCCAGCCCGACTGAAGCTTTCTTT. This chain uses TRBV7-9 with TRBJ1-1; no clear D gene. V gave up 8 bases and J gave up 5 bases, with 3 bases separating them. From germline, CDR1 is SEHNR and CDR2 FQNEAQ (reference sequence). The CDR3 loop spans 9 amino acids.

CDR3 in amino acids: CASSYSREAGANVLTF. Here the CDR3 DNA reads TGTGCCAGCAGTTACTCCCGGGAAGCTGGGGCCAACGTCCTGACTTTC. The chain links TRBV6-5 to TRBJ2-6; perhaps TRBD2 as D (5 bases). The CDR3 runs 16 residues. Germline V CDR1 and CDR2: MNHEY, SVGAGI. V lost 0 bases and J 2 bases, leaving 8 bases between the germline ends.

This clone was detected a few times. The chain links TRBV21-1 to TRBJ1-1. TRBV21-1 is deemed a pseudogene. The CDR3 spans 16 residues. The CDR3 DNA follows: TGTGCCAGCAGCCGGAAAAAATTAAGGGAGGGGAACAGGGCTTTCTTT. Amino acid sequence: CASSRKKLREGNRAFF.

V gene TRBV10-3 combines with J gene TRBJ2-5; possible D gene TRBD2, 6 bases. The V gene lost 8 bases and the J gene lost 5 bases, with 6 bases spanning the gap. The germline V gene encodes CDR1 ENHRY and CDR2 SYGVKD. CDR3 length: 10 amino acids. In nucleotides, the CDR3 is TGTGCCATCGGGAGGGAGACCCAGTACTTC. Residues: CAIGRETQYF.

DNA for the CDR3: TGTGCCAGTAGTATAGGACTAAGCCGCTCCTACAATGAGCAGTTCTTC. Protein sequence: CASSIGLSRSYNEQFF. V and J are TRBV19 and TRBJ2-1; weak D call: TRBD2 (5 bases). V gave up 1 base and J gave up 0 bases, with 10 bases separating them. In germline, CDR1 is LNHDA, CDR2 SQIVND (reference sequence). This CDR3 contains 16 residues.

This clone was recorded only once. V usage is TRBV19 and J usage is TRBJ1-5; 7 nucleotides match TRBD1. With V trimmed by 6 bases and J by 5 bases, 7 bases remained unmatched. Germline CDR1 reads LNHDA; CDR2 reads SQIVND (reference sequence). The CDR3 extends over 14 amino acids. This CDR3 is CASSQGTVYQPQHF. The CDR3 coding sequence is TGTGCCAGTAGCCAAGGGACAGTTTATCAGCCCCAGCATTTT.

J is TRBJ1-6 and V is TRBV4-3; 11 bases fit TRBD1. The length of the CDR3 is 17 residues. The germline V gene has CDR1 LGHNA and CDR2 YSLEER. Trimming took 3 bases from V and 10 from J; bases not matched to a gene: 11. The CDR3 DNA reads TGCGCCAGCAGCCAGGGTACCCCCGGGACAGGGGGATCACCCCTCCACTTT. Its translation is CASSQGTPGTGGSPLHF.

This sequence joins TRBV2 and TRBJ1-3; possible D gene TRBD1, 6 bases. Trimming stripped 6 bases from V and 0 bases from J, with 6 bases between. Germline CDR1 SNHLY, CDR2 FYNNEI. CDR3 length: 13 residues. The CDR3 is CASRQGSGNTIYF. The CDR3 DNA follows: TGTGCCAGCAGACAGGGCTCTGGAAACACCATATATTTT.

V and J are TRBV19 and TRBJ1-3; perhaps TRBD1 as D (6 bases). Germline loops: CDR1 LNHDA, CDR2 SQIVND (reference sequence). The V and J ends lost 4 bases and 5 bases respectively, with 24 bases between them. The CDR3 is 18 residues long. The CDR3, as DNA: TGTGCCAGTAGTAACCAACCGATCCCAGGGGCCGCGAGAAACACCATATATTTT. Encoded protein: CASSNQPIPGAARNTIYF.

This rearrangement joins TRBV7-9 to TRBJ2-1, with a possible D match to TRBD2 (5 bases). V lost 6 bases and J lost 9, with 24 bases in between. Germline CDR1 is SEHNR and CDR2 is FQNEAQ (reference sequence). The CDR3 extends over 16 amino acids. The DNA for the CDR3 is TGTGCCAGCAGTCAAACGAGGAGGTTAAACACGCCTGAGCAGTTCTTC. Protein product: CASSQTRRLNTPEQFF.

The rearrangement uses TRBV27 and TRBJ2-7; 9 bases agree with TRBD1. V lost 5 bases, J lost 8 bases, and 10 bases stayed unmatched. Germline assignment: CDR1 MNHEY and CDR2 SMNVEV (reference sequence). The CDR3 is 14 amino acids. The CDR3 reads CASSRQGGPTQQYF. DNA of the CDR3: TGTGCCAGCAGTAGACAGGGGGGACCCACTCAGCAGTACTTC.

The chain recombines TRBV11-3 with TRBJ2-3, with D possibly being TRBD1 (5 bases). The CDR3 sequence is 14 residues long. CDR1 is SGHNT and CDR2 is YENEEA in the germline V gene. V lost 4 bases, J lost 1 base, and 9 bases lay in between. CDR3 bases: TGTGCCAGCAGCTCAGGGTCAGGCACAGATACGCAGTATTTT. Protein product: CASSSGSGTDTQYF.

CDR3 in amino acids: CASSRNGGYNEQFF. Written as DNA, the CDR3 is TGTGCCAGTAGTAGGAACGGAGGATACAATGAGCAGTTCTTC. The V gene is TRBV19, the J gene TRBJ2-1, with D possibly being TRBD2 (5 bases). Trimming left V 4 bases short and J 4 bases short, with 11 bases between. The length of the CDR3 is 14 residues. Per germline, CDR1 LNHDA and CDR2 SQIVND (reference sequence). The variable domain in full, completed from reference TRBV19 and TRBJ2-1, reads DGGITQSPKYLFRKEGQNVTLSCEQNLNHDAMYWYRQDPGQGLRLIYYSQIVNDFQKGDIAEGYSVSREKKESFPLTVTSAQKNPTAFYLCASSRNGGYNEQFFGPGTRLTVL.

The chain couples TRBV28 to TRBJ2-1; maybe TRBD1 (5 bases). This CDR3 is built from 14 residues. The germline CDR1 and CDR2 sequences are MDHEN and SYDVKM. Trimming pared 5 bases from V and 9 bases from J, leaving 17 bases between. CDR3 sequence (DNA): TGTGCCAGCAGTCCGCCGATGGGTCAGGGTGAGCAGTTCTTC. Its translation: CASSPPMGQGEQFF.

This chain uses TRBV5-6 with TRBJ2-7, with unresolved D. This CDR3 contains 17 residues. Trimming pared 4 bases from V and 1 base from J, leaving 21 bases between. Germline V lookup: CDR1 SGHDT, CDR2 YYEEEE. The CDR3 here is CASSPQWSTARSYEQYF. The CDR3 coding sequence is TGTGCCAGCAGCCCCCAGTGGAGTACTGCGAGGTCCTACGAGCAGTACTTC.

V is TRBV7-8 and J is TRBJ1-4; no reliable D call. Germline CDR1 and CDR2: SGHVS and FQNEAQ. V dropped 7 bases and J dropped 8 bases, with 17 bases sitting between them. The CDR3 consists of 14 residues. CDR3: CASIPDLGGEKLFF. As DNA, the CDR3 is TGTGCCAGCATCCCGGACTTAGGAGGGGAAAAACTGTTTTTT.

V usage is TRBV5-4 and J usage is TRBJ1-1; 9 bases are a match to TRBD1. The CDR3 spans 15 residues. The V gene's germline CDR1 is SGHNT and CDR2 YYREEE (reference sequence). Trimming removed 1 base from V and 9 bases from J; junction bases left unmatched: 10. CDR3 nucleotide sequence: TGTGCCAGCAGCTTGCCTCCCGGGACAGGGCAGAAAGCTTTCTTT. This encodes CASSLPPGTGQKAFF.

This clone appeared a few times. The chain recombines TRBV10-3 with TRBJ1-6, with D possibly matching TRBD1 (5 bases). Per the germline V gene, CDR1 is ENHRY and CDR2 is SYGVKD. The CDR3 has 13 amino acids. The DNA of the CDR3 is TGTCCACATGAGCAGGGTCGAAATTCACCCCTCCACTTT. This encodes CPHEQGRNSPLHF.

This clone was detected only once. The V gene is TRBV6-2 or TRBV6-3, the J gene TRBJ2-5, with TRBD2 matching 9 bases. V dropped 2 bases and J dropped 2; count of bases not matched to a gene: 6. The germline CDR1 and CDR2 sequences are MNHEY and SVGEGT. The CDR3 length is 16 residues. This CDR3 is CASSYGLAGMQETQYF. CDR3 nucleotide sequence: TGTGCCAGCAGTTACGGGCTAGCGGGGATGCAAGAGACCCAGTACTTC.

The CDR3 loop is CASSYLDRAKSNEQFF. CDR3 coding DNA: TGTGCCAGCAGTTACCTGGACAGGGCGAAATCCAATGAGCAGTTCTTC. V is TRBV6-2 or TRBV6-3 and J is TRBJ2-1, with 8 nucleotides matching TRBD1. Germline assignment: CDR1 MNHEY and CDR2 SVGEGT. The CDR3 is 16 amino acids. V trimming: 2 bases; J trimming: 6 bases; junction bases outside the gene matches: 9.